This record covers a single TCR beta chain. Its antigen is not identified. This record comes from a study of T cells after yellow fever vaccination. For the study at large: Some fractions had low cell numbers, and these were prepared with SMART-Seq v4 Ultra Low Input.

Study-wide findings and caveats: Re-detected after boosting: most primary clones, almost 97% of CD4 and about 85% of CD8. The study noted that FACS-sorted repertoires could contain abundant clonotypes contaminating from the bulk population.

In making TCR cDNA, 5'RACE template switching added a universal primer site and UMIs to it. One entry per CDR3 protein results from TCRdb running MiXCR on the 5' RACE reads. The table lists 150,000 to 200,000 distinct CDR3 sequences, roughly 6.2% of them singletons. The receptor comes from a man between 18 and 29 years old who received the YFV17D yellow fever vaccine. The material was CD4+ T cells sorted from PBMCs, obtained on the day of the first yellow fever vaccination.

CDR3 residues: CASSPQIQGFDTDTQYF. CDR3 DNA sequence: TGCGCCAGCAGCCCCCAAATACAGGGGTTCGACACAGATACGCAGTATTTT. The chain combines TRBV4-1 with TRBJ2-3; 7 bases are shared with TRBD1. After removal of 4 bases from V and 2 bases from J, the junction contained 12 bases not matched to a gene. CDR1 MGHRA and CDR2 YSYEKL come from the germline V gene. There are 17 residues in the CDR3.